Presented here are 27 T cell receptor beta chains from one specimen sequenced in a study of cytomegalovirus exposure and HLA in healthy donors. Amplification used 60 Vbeta primers and 13 Jbeta primers. The repertoire was sequenced with immunoSEQ multiplex PCR; TCRdb's copy has only in-frame clones and lacks some. The repertoire holds about 120,000 clones, with roughly 9.9% as singletons. Sample: PBMCs. Receptors were obtained from a man aged 25 to 40 in good health and CMV-seronegative.

This clone has only a few counts. This rearrangement joins TRBV27 to TRBJ1-2, with 8 bases lining up with TRBD1. The CDR3 consists of 15 residues. Germline CDR1 MNHEY, CDR2 SMNVEV (reference sequence). V gave up 5 bases and J gave up 3 bases; unmatched junction bases: 8. The CDR3: CASSGPRQGYYGYTF. The DNA of the CDR3 is TGTGCCAGCAGTGGGCCGCGACAGGGGTACTATGGCTACACCTTC.

This clone was seen a few times. The CDR3 nucleotides read TGTGCCAGCAGCCAAGGAGGAATAGCGGGAGAGACCCAGTACTTC. It is translated as CASSQGGIAGETQYF. The rearrangement links TRBV14 to TRBJ2-5; 7 bases align to TRBD2. V gave up 1 base and J gave up 4 bases; unmatched junction bases: 6. The CDR3 totals 15 residues. CDR1 and CDR2 from the germline V gene are SGHDN and FVKESK.

This chain's CDR3 is CASTYFLTGGKETQYF. Here the CDR3 DNA reads TGTGCCAGCACTTACTTTCTAACAGGGGGAAAAGAGACCCAGTACTTC. This rearrangement joins TRBV5-6 to TRBJ2-5; 8 positions match TRBD1. Germline V gives CDR1 SGHDT, CDR2 YYEEEE. The CDR3 contains 16 residues. V lost 6 bases and J lost 3; bases outside the gene matches: 13. Together with reference TRBV5-6 and TRBJ2-5, the CDR3 gives the full variable domain: DAGVTQSPTHLIKTRGQQVTLRCSPKSGHDTVSWYQQALGQGPQFIFQYYEEEERQRGNFPDRFSGHQFPNYSSELNVNALLLGDSALYLCASTYFLTGGKETQYFGPGTRLLVL.

The sample holds a few counts of this clone. V is TRBV5-1 and J is TRBJ2-3; maybe TRBD1 (6 bases). This CDR3 region has 13 residues. Germline lookup yields CDR1 SGHRS and CDR2 YFSETQ. Deletions cut 7 bases from V and 6 bases from J, with 15 bases between. CDR3 sequence (DNA): TGCGCCAGCGCCGGACAGTTATGGGATACGCAGTATTTT. Translated, it gives CASAGQLWDTQYF.

This clone came up a few times. The chain carries TRBV7-9 and TRBJ2-1; TRBD2 agrees at 7 bases. Germline V gene sequence: CDR1 SEHNR, CDR2 FQNEAQ (reference sequence). The CDR3 is 13 amino acids. Trimming at V came to 5 bases and at J to 10 bases, leaving 8 bases not matched to a gene. The CDR3 spells CASSPLGRDEQFF. The CDR3 DNA is TGTGCCAGCAGCCCCTTGGGGAGGGACGAGCAGTTCTTC.

CDR3 nucleotide sequence: TGTGCCAGCAGCTGGGCCACAGATACGCAGTATTTT. Translating it yields CASSWATDTQYF. V usage is TRBV7-2 and J usage is TRBJ2-3, with D hard to call. This CDR3 comprises 12 residues. Germline V gene sequence: CDR1 SGHTA, CDR2 FQGNSA. Trimming shortened V by 4 bases and J by 2 bases, and 4 bases separated the two germline ends.

This clone was counted between two and nine times. CDR3 loop: CASSFGTGDSPLHF. The CDR3, as DNA: TGTGCCAGCAGCTTTGGGACAGGGGATTCACCCCTCCACTTT. This chain uses TRBV5-4 with TRBJ1-6; 10 bases are shared with TRBD1. V lost 2 bases and J lost 8; bases outside the gene matches: 1. Germline values: CDR1 SGHNT, CDR2 YYREEE (reference sequence). The CDR3 length is 14 residues.

This clone was detected only a few times. J is TRBJ2-7 and V is TRBV6-1; TRBD2 matches 10 bases. Germline lookup yields CDR1 MNHNS and CDR2 SASEGT. V trimming: 2 bases; J trimming: 7 bases; junction bases outside the gene matches: 11. The length of the CDR3 is 16 residues. The DNA for the CDR3 is TGTGCCAGCAGTGAAAGGGCATCGGGACTAGCGAGGGAGCAGTACTTC. This translates into CASSERASGLAREQYF.

This clone was observed a few times. The chain couples TRBV4-1 to TRBJ2-2; 8 nucleotides match TRBD2. V lost 4 bases, J lost 4 bases, and 2 bases stayed unmatched. CDR3 length equals 14 residues. Germline-derived CDR1 and CDR2 are MGHRA and YSYEKL. The CDR3 nucleotides are TGCGCCAGCAGCCTCGGGAGGGCCACCGGGGAGCTGTTTTTT. It translates to CASSLGRATGELFF.

Only a few counts were recorded for this clone. The rearrangement links TRBV7-2 to TRBJ1-2, with a possible D match to TRBD1 (5 bases). Trimming left V 6 bases short and J 1 base short, with 12 bases between. There are 14 residues in the CDR3. Germline CDR1 and CDR2: SGHTA and FQGNSA. In DNA form, the CDR3 reads TGTGCCAGCAGTCCTAGGGGCGATAACTATGGCTACACCTTC. Translation gives CASSPRGDNYGYTF.

The CDR3 DNA is TGTGCCTGGAGCCACCTTAGCGGGAGGGGGTTCGAGCAGTACTTC. This gives the protein CAWSHLSGRGFEQYF. J is TRBJ2-7 and V is TRBV30; 11 nucleotides match TRBD2. This CDR3 has 15 amino acids. The V segment lost 3 bases and the J segment 6 bases; nucleotides outside the gene matches: 10. Germline CDR1 is GTSNPN and CDR2 is SVGIG (reference sequence).

The chain employs TRBV7-3 and TRBJ2-7; 9 bases fit TRBD1. The CDR3 is 15 residues long. Unmatched junction bases numbered 7, after V lost 5 bases and J lost 2 bases. Germline CDR1 and CDR2: SGHTA and FQGTGA. CDR3 loop: CASSLQGQGPYEQYF. Written as DNA, the CDR3 is TGTGCCAGCAGCCTGCAGGGACAGGGCCCCTACGAGCAGTACTTC.

In this sample, this clone turned up a few times. The chain links TRBV29-1 to TRBJ1-5, with TRBD1 identical over 7 bases. Trimming cost V 6 bases and J 6 bases; bases outside gene matches: 5. Germline CDR1 is SQVTM and CDR2 is ANQGSEA. This CDR3 is built from 12 residues. The CDR3 nucleotides are TGCAGCGTCGGACAGGCCAGTCAGCCCCAGCATTTT. It specifies CSVGQASQPQHF.

This chain's CDR3 is CASSYMESVTEAFF. The CDR3 bases are TGTGCCAGCAGTTATATGGAGAGCGTGACTGAAGCTTTCTTT. The chain uses TRBV6-5 and TRBJ1-1, with unresolved D. With 3 bases removed from V and 5 bases from J, the gap between germline ends came to 13 bases. Germline assignment: CDR1 MNHEY and CDR2 SVGAGI. This CDR3 has 14 residues.

The chain links TRBV10-3 to TRBJ2-3; D not resolved. Trimming took 3 bases from V and 3 from J, leaving 4 bases between them. The CDR3 extends over 12 amino acids. Germline values: CDR1 ENHRY, CDR2 SYGVKD. The CDR3 loop is CAISDETDTQYF. The CDR3 nucleotides are TGTGCCATCAGTGACGAGACAGATACGCAGTATTTT.

This clone was observed a few times. This rearrangement joins TRBV7-9 to TRBJ2-3; 7 nucleotides agree with TRBD2. This CDR3 comprises 16 residues. V shed 1 base, J shed 3 bases, and the junction held 7 bases outside the gene matches. Germline V gives CDR1 SEHNR, CDR2 FQNEAQ (reference sequence). The CDR3 is CASSLGGGKLTDTQYF. In nucleotides, the CDR3 is TGTGCCAGCAGCTTAGGGGGGGGTAAATTGACAGATACGCAGTATTTT.

V gene TRBV7-9 combines with J gene TRBJ2-3; 12 bases match TRBD2. Trimming removed 7 bases from V and 6 bases from J; junction bases left unmatched: 5. Germline-derived CDR1 and CDR2 are SEHNR and FQNEAQ (reference sequence). CDR3 length equals 14 residues. In DNA, the CDR3 is TGTGCCAGCACCCGACTAGCGGGAGCGGATACGCAGTATTTT. Encoded protein: CASTRLAGADTQYF. The full variable domain, in which reference TRBV7-9 and TRBJ2-3 provide the parts outside the CDR3, is DTGVSQNPRHKITKRGQNVTFRCDPISEHNRLYWYRQTLGQGPEFLTYFQNEAQLEKSRLLSDRFSAERPKGSFSTLEIQRTEQGDSAMYLCASTRLAGADTQYFGPGTRLTVL.

Only a few counts were recorded for this clone. This rearrangement joins TRBV5-4 to TRBJ1-2, with TRBD1 identical over 8 bases. The CDR3 covers 14 residues. The germline V gene encodes CDR1 SGHNT and CDR2 YYREEE (reference sequence). With V trimmed by 4 bases and J by 2 bases, 4 bases remained unmatched. CDR3 in DNA: TGTGCCAGCAGCCCTAGGACAGGGAACTATGGCTACACCTTC. It is translated as CASSPRTGNYGYTF.

This clone was found a few times. This chain links TRBV5-6 with TRBJ1-4; possibly TRBD1 for D (5 bases). This CDR3 has 17 amino acids. Germline CDR1 SGHDT, CDR2 YYEEEE. V was pared by 2 bases and J by 0 bases, with 14 bases between. CDR3 region: CASSLMVDSATNEKLFF. DNA of the CDR3: TGTGCCAGCAGCTTAATGGTTGACAGTGCAACTAATGAAAAACTGTTTTTT.

This clone showed up just a few times. The chain joins TRBV7-2 to TRBJ2-1, with D possibly TRBD1 on 5 matching bases. Trimming cost V 5 bases and J 4 bases, with 9 bases left between them. The V gene's germline CDR1 is SGHTA and CDR2 FQGNSA. CDR3 length: 13 residues. The CDR3 coding sequence is TGTGCCAGCAGCACTGACAGTTACAATGAGCAGTTCTTC. Encoded protein: CASSTDSYNEQFF.

This clone was observed a few times. The genes are TRBV15 and TRBJ2-7, with 9 bases fitting TRBD2. The CDR3 consists of 18 residues. Germline V gene data show CDR1 as LNHNV and CDR2 as YYDKDF (reference sequence). After removal of 1 base from V and 3 bases from J, the junction contained 13 bases not matched to a gene. The DNA of the CDR3 is TGTGCCACCAGCAGAGGGATAGCGGGAGTGCCCTCACGCTACGAGCAGTACTTC. This sequence encodes CATSRGIAGVPSRYEQYF.

This chain joins TRBV7-2 and TRBJ1-2; 7 bases are shared with TRBD1. The V gene's germline CDR1 is SGHTA and CDR2 FQGNSA. The CDR3 spans 13 residues. Trimming cost V 4 bases and J 6 bases; bases outside gene matches: 5. The CDR3 sequence: CASSSTGVNGYTF. The CDR3, as DNA: TGTGCCAGCAGCTCAACAGGGGTTAATGGCTACACCTTC.

In this sample, this clone turned up a few times. One end of the junction fails to match germline, which may point to a read error. The chain combines TRBV5-1 with TRBJ2-2; 7 bases map to TRBD1. The CDR3 covers 16 residues. The germline V gene encodes CDR1 SGHRS and CDR2 YFSETQ. CDR3: CASSLTLTAQAGGLFF. The CDR3 DNA follows: TGCGCCAGCAGCTTAACGCTGACAGCCCAAGCAGGGGGGCTGTTTTTT.

V is TRBV6-5 and J is TRBJ2-7, with D uncertain. Per the germline V gene, CDR1 is MNHEY and CDR2 is SVGAGI. The CDR3 totals 15 residues. The ends were cut back, 4 bases at V and 3 bases at J, with 16 bases in the middle. The CDR3 protein is CASSSFDKNIYEQYF. CDR3 DNA: TGTGCCAGCAGTTCATTCGACAAGAATATCTACGAGCAGTACTTC.

The chain couples TRBV7-2 to TRBJ1-2, with 8 bases that match TRBD1. Looked up from germline, CDR1 is SGHTA and CDR2 is FQGNSA. Trimming removed 4 bases from V and 4 bases from J; junction bases left unmatched: 5. There are 14 residues in the CDR3. As DNA, the CDR3 is TGTGCCAGCAGCTCCGGACAGGGTGGCTATGGCTACACCTTC. Translating it yields CASSSGQGGYGYTF.

The chain combines TRBV14 with TRBJ1-1; perhaps TRBD1 as D (5 bases). Germline CDR1 and CDR2: SGHDN and FVKESK. This CDR3 is 16 amino acids long. V dropped 4 bases and J dropped 5 bases, with 20 bases sitting between them. The CDR3 bases are TGTGCCAGCAGCCCCGGGAGTCCGGCCGGGGGTACTGAAGCTTTCTTT. As protein: CASSPGSPAGGTEAFF.

This clone was seen more than once but under ten times. V and J are TRBV19 and TRBJ2-3; 10 nucleotides agree with TRBD1. CDR3 length equals 15 residues. CDR1 and CDR2 from the germline V gene are LNHDA and SQIVND (reference sequence). V lost 3 bases, J lost 3 bases, and 3 bases stayed unmatched. CDR3 in DNA: TGTGCCAGTAGTATCCCGGGACAGGGGACAGATACGCAGTATTTT. It yields the protein CASSIPGQGTDTQYF.